This T cell receptor (beta chain) derives from a study of T cell repertoires in cytomegalovirus infection. Turning to the study itself: Public TCR beta signature analysis indicated the presence of both CMV infection and matching HLA type.

In germline, CDR1 is DFQATT, CDR2 SNEGSKA (reference sequence). The CDR3 consists of 15 residues. V was pared by 2 bases and J by 9 bases, with 8 bases of the junction left unmatched. TCRdb reanalysed the reads using MiXCR and keeps one entry per CDR3 protein. This table has 250,000 or so distinct CDR3 sequences, 9.1% appearing once. Remarks on this clonotype: Its antigen is unidentified.

Study results and limitations: Cumulative public TCR beta family frequency identified CMV carriers with the relevant HLA.

V gene TRBV20-1 combines with J gene TRBJ1-6, with TRBD1 matching over 9 bases. The clonotype was recovered from a human donor in good health (CMV status not recorded). Some clones in this sample may be carry-over from other donors' samples. Material for sequencing was PBMCs. The CDR3 sequence is CSARPGQGSLSPLHF. In DNA form, the CDR3 reads TGCAGTGCTAGACCAGGACAGGGGTCGCTTTCACCCCTCCACTTT.